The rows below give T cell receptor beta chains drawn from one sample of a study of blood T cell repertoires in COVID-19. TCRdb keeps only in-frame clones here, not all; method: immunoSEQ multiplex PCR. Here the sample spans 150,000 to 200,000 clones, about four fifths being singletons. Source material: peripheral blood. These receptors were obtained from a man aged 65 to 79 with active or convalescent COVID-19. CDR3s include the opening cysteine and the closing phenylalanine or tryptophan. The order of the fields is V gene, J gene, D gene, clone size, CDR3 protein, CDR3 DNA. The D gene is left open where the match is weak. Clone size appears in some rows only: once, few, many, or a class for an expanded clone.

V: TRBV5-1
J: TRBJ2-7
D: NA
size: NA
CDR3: CASRQTVSYEQYF
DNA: TGCGCCAGCAGACAGACGGTTTCCTACGAGCAGTACTTC

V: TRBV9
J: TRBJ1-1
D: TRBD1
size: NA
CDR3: CASSVETGGYSEAFF
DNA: TGTGCCAGCAGCGTAGAAACAGGGGGCTACTCGGAAGCTTTCTTT

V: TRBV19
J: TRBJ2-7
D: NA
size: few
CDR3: CASSMVYRAGVFEQYF
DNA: TGTGCCAGTAGTATGGTCTACAGGGCCGGCGTTTTCGAGCAGTACTTC

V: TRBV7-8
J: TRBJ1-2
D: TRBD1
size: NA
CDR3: CASSLERVGRGMDGYTF
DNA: TGTGCCAGCAGCTTAGAGAGAGTGGGCAGGGGGATGGATGGCTACACCTTC

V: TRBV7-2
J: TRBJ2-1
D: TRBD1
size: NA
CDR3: CASRFGTDNEQFF
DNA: TGTGCCAGCAGGTTCGGGACAGACAATGAGCAGTTCTTC

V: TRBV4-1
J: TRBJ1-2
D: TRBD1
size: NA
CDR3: CASSQLDRGGYYGYTF
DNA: TGCGCCAGCAGCCAACTCGACAGGGGCGGCTACTATGGCTACACCTTC

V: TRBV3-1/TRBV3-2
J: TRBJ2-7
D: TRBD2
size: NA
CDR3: CASSASGVRYEQYF
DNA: TGTGCCAGCAGTGCTAGCGGGGTCAGGTACGAGCAGTACTTC

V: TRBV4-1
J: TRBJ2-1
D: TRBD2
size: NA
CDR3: CASSQSVAGEGTYNEQFF
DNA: TGCGCCAGCAGCCAATCGGTAGCGGGAGAGGGAACCTACAATGAGCAGTTCTTC

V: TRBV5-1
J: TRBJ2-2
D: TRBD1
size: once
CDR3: CASSFLGTGNTGELFF
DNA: TGCGCCAGCAGCTTCCTCGGGACAGGGAACACCGGGGAGCTGTTTTTT

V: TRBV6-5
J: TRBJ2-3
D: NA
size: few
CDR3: CASSYSYRGDTQYF
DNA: TGTGCCAGCAGTTACTCGTATAGAGGTGATACGCAGTATTTT

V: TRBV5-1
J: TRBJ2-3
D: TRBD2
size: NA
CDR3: CASSSRGGPDTQYF
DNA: TGCGCCAGCAGCTCACGGGGGGGCCCAGATACGCAGTATTTT

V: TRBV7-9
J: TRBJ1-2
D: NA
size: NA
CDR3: CASSHRTEPYGYTF
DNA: TGTGCCAGCAGCCACCGGACAGAACCTTATGGCTACACCTTC

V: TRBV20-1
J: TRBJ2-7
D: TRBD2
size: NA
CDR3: CSASKAGGEPYEQYF
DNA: TGCAGTGCTAGTAAGGCGGGAGGGGAACCCTACGAGCAGTACTTC

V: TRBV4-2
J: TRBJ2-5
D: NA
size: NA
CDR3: CASSQDPRHQETQYF
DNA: TGTGCCAGCAGCCAAGACCCTAGACACCAAGAGACCCAGTACTTC

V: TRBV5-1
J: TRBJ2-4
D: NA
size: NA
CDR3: CASGTSSGTKNIQYF
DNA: TGCGCCAGCGGTACGTCTTCCGGGACCAAAAACATTCAGTACTTC

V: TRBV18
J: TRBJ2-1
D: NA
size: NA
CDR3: CASSPRQNEQFF
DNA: TGTGCCAGCTCACCCCGCCAGAATGAGCAGTTCTTC

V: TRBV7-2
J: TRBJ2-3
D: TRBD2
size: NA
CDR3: CASSRTSGGSSDTQYF
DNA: TGTGCCAGCAGCAGGACTAGCGGGGGTTCCTCCGATACGCAGTATTTT

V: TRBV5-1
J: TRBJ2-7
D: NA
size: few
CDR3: CASSLGTGRATEQYF
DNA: TGCGCCAGCAGCTTGGGGACAGGGAGGGCGACCGAGCAGTACTTC

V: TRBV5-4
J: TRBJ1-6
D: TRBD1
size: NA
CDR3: CASSFIGQGYSPLHF
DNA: TGTGCCAGCAGCTTTATCGGACAGGGATATTCACCCCTCCACTTT

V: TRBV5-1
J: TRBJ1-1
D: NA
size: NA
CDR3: CASSLGGPGAEAFF
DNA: TGCGCCAGCAGCTTGGGAGGGCCGGGGGCTGAAGCTTTCTTT

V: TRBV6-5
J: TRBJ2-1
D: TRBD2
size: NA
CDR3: CASIPAGGWGEQFF
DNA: TGTGCCAGCATCCCAGCGGGAGGGTGGGGTGAGCAGTTCTTC

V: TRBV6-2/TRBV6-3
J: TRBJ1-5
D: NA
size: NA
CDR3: CASSYSIRMGTYSNQPQHF
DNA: TGTGCCAGCAGTTACTCGATACGGATGGGGACTTATAGCAATCAGCCCCAGCATTTT

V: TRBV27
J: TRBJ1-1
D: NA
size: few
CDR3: CASSRILTGEAFF
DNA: TGTGCCAGCAGTCGGATCCTAACAGGTGAAGCTTTCTTT

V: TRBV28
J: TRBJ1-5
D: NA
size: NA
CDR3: CASSRTQGRQPQHF
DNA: TGTGCCAGCAGTCGAACTCAGGGTCGCCAGCCCCAGCATTTT

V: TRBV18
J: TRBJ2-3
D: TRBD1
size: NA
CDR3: CASSPLGQQRGTDTQYF
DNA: TGTGCCAGCTCACCATTGGGACAGCAACGCGGTACAGATACGCAGTATTTT

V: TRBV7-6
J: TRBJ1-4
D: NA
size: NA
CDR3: CASSFTGANEKLFF
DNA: TGTGCCAGCAGCTTTACAGGAGCTAATGAAAAACTGTTTTTT

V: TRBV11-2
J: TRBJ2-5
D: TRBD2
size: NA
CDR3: CASSKGSGDLNQETQYF
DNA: TGTGCCAGCAGCAAAGGTAGCGGGGACCTAAACCAAGAGACCCAGTACTTC

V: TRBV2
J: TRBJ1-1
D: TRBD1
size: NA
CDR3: CASSDRGTTEAFF
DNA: TGTGCCAGCAGTGACAGGGGGACCACTGAAGCTTTCTTT

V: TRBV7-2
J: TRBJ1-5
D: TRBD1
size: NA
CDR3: CASSHSGTDGAQHF
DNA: TGTGCCAGCAGCCATTCCGGGACAGATGGAGCCCAGCATTTT

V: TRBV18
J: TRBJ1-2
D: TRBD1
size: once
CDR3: CASSPRTGGDSNYGYTF
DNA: TGTGCCAGCTCACCACGCACAGGGGGCGATTCTAACTATGGCTACACCTTC

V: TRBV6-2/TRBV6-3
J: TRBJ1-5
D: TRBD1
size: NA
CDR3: CASSGTGNQPQHF
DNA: TGTGCCAGCAGCGGGACAGGGAACCAGCCCCAGCATTTT

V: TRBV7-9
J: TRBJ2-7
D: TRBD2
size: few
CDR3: CATRGGSTYEQYF
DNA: TGTGCCACCCGGGGGGGGTCCACCTACGAGCAGTACTTC

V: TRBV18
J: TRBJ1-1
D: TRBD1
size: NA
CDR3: CASSPGQGTNTEAFF
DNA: TGTGCCAGCTCACCCGGACAGGGAACCAACACTGAAGCTTTCTTT

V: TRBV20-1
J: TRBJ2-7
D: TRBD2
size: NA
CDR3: CSARALASGRGYEQYF
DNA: TGCAGTGCTCGTGCGTTGGCTAGCGGTCGGGGCTACGAGCAGTACTTC

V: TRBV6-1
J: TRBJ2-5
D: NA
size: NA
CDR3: CASSEGQGGETQYF
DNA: TGTGCCAGCAGTGAAGGTCAGGGCGGCGAGACCCAGTACTTC

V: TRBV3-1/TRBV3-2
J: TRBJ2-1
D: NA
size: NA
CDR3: CASSQEGGWAATYNEQFF
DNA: TGTGCCAGCAGCCAAGAAGGGGGATGGGCAGCCACCTACAATGAGCAGTTCTTC

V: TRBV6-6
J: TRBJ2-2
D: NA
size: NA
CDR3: CASSREELFF
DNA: TGTGCCAGCAGCCGGGAGGAGCTGTTTTTT

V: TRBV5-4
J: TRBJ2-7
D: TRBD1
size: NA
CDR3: CASRPGQGPYEQYF
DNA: TGTGCCAGCAGGCCGGGACAGGGACCCTACGAGCAGTACTTC

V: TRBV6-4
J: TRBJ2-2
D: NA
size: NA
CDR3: CASSVNSYTGELFF
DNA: TGTGCCAGCAGTGTGAACAGCTACACCGGGGAGCTGTTTTTT

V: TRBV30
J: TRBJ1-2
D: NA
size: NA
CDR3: CAWSLWTDALSTF
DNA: TGTGCCTGGAGTCTCTGGACAGATGCCCTCTCCACCTTC

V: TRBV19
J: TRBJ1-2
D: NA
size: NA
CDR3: CASSMSGVDYGYTF
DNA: TGTGCCAGTAGTATGTCGGGGGTCGACTATGGCTACACCTTC

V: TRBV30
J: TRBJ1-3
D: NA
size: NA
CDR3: CAWSNSGAGTIYF
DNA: TGTGCCTGGAGTAACAGCGGCGCGGGGACCATATATTTT

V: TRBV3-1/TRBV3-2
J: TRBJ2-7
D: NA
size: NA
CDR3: CASSQDRARQYF
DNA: TGTGCCAGCAGCCAAGATCGCGCTCGACAGTACTTC

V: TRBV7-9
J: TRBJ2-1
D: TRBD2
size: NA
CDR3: CASSLLASGTYNEQFF
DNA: TGTGCCAGCAGCTTACTGGCTAGCGGGACCTACAATGAGCAGTTCTTC

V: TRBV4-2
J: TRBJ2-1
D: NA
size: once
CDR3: CASSQDEFAEGSQFF
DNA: TGTGCCAGCAGCCAAGACGAATTCGCGGAGGGGAGTCAGTTCTTC